The present entry profiles one T cell receptor beta chain with its context. Its antigen is as yet unknown. Researchers amplified the TCR beta CDR3 regions from RNA transcripts. Using the HTBI primer set, a first-round RT-PCR was run on the TCR CDR3. In TCRdb, the multiplex PCR reads were re-called with MiXCR into one record per CDR3 protein. The data show hundreds of thousands of distinct CDR3 sequences, just under 45% seen once. The data were obtained in a study of T cells in Graves' hyperthyroidism and ophthalmopathy. Study-level findings and limits: Stable hyperthyroidism and ophthalmopathy were separated using 13 V-J signatures.

The CDR3 length is 14 residues. Per the germline V gene, CDR1 is MNHEY and CDR2 is SVGAGI. Trimming cost V 5 bases and J 10 bases; bases outside gene matches: 7. This TCR came from an adult man with Graves' disease, either hyperthyroidism or ophthalmopathy (not recorded which). The chain has TRBV6-5 and TRBJ1-6; 8 bases map to TRBD1. Material: peripheral blood or thyroid tissue (not recorded which). CDR3 loop: CASSLQGEGSPLHF. CDR3 bases: TGTGCCAGCAGTCTACAGGGGGAAGGATCACCCCTCCACTTT.